This is a list of T cell receptor beta chains from one sample in a study of blood T cell repertoires in COVID-19. Data came from immunoSEQ multiplex PCR; TCRdb stores just in-frame clones and leaves some out. Among roughly 70,000 clones listed, 89% were seen once. Sample: peripheral blood. The receptor source for this set is a woman in her 50s with active COVID-19. The CDR3 runs from the conserved cysteine through the conserved F or W. A D gene is named only where the DNA matches it firmly. Where a row states a size, it is once, few, many or the class of an expanded clone; other rows omit it.

d_call	v_call	clone_size	j_call	cdr3_nt	cdr3_aa
.	TRBV9	.	TRBJ2-2	TGTGCCAGCAGCCCAAGAAGGGGGAGGGGAACCGGGGAGCTGTTTTTT	CASSPRRGRGTGELFF
.	TRBV11-3	few	TRBJ2-3	TGTGCCAGCAGCTTAGATGGGACTGGCACAGATACGCAGTATTTT	CASSLDGTGTDTQYF
TRBD1	TRBV6-5	.	TRBJ2-1	TGTGCCAGCGAAAAACCGGGACAGGCGTCCAATGAGCAGTTCTTC	CASEKPGQASNEQFF
.	TRBV27	.	TRBJ1-2	TGTGCCAGCAGAATAAAAATCGGACAGCTCTATGGCTACACCTTC	CASRIKIGQLYGYTF
.	TRBV3-1/TRBV3-2	.	TRBJ2-7	TGTGCCAGCAGCCGAGCCGAAGAGCAGTACTTC	CASSRAEEQYF
TRBD1	TRBV5-4	medium-sized	TRBJ2-7	TGTGCCAGCAGCTTAGCCCCCGGGACAGCAATCTACGAGCAGTACTTC	CASSLAPGTAIYEQYF
.	TRBV5-1	.	TRBJ1-1	TGCCCCCGCAGCTCCTGGGGGGGGGACACTGAAGCTTTCTTT	CPRSSWGGDTEAFF
TRBD1	TRBV18	.	TRBJ1-2	TGTGCCAGCTCTCAAGAGGAGAGGGGGCAATCTAACTATGGCTACACCTTC	CASSQEERGQSNYGYTF
.	TRBV27	.	TRBJ2-2	TGTGCCAGCAGCAGGCCGGGACTTTTGGCCTACGGGGAGCTGTTTTTT	CASSRPGLLAYGELFF
TRBD2	TRBV5-1	.	TRBJ2-2	TGCGCCAGCTCGGGTGGGACTAGCGGAACTCAGAACACCGGGGAGCTGTTTTTT	CASSGGTSGTQNTGELFF
TRBD2	TRBV7-9	once	TRBJ2-1	TGTGCCAGCAGCCCCCAGGGCGGGAGTAAGGAGAATGAGCAGTTCTTC	CASSPQGGSKENEQFF
.	TRBV27	.	TRBJ1-2	TGTGCCAGCGGGCCGAAGGGGAGGAGGATAGACTATGGCTACACCTTC	CASGPKGRRIDYGYTF
.	TRBV19	.	TRBJ2-7	TGTGCCAGTAGTCCCCCGGGACACCTGTCCTACGAGCAGTACTTC	CASSPPGHLSYEQYF
.	TRBV6-1	once	TRBJ1-5	TGTGCCAGCAGTGTACAGGGAGAGCATAGCAATCAGCCCCAGCATTTT	CASSVQGEHSNQPQHF
TRBD1	TRBV4-1	.	TRBJ2-7	TGCGCCAGCAGCCAGGAAGCGGGACAGGGGGCGCAGCAGTACTTC	CASSQEAGQGAQQYF
.	TRBV25-1	.	TRBJ2-2	TGTGCCAGCAGTGAACAACAGGGAACGGCCGGGGAGCTGTTTTTT	CASSEQQGTAGELFF
TRBD1	TRBV19	.	TRBJ1-2	TGTGCCAGCTCAGGGGGCGAGTTTTATGGCTACACCTTC	CASSGGEFYGYTF
TRBD1	TRBV6-9	few	TRBJ2-1	TGTGCCAGCAGTTATTCGGAGACAGGGGACTCCTACAATGAGCAGTTCTTC	CASSYSETGDSYNEQFF
.	TRBV6-5	.	TRBJ2-1	TGTGCCAGCAGTTACTCACTAGCTAACGATGAGCAGTTCTTC	CASSYSLANDEQFF
.	TRBV7-2	.	TRBJ2-2	TGTGCCAGCAGCGTCGGACGGAGGACCAACACCGGGGAGCTGTTTTTT	CASSVGRRTNTGELFF
.	TRBV7-9	.	TRBJ2-3	TGTGCCAGCAAGGACACAGACACAGATACGCAGTATTTT	CASKDTDTDTQYF
.	TRBV28	.	TRBJ2-5	TGTGCCAGCAGTTCTGTTGGCGGGATTGAGACCCAGTACTTC	CASSSVGGIETQYF
TRBD1	TRBV2	few	TRBJ1-5	TGTGCCAGCAGCGGACAGGGAGGGCAGCCCCAGCATTTT	CASSGQGGQPQHF
TRBD2	TRBV7-3	.	TRBJ2-1	TGTGCCAGCAGCTTAATCGCGGGAGTTGTAAATGAGCAGTTCTTC	CASSLIAGVVNEQFF
.	TRBV5-1	.	TRBJ2-1	TGCGCCAGCACGGACCAGCGGAGTAATGAGCAGTTCTTC	CASTDQRSNEQFF
TRBD1	TRBV10-2	few	TRBJ2-2	TGCGCCAGCCAAAGGGGGCAGAACACCGGGGAGCTGTTTTTT	CASQRGQNTGELFF
.	TRBV5-1	once	TRBJ1-4	TGCGCCAGCAGCCGTCTACAGGGAGATAATGAAAAACTGTTTTTT	CASSRLQGDNEKLFF
.	TRBV3-1/TRBV3-2	.	TRBJ2-2	TGTGCCAGCAGCCAAGATACCGGGGACACCGGGGAGCTGTTTTTT	CASSQDTGDTGELFF
.	TRBV10-3	.	TRBJ2-3	TGTGCCACCCATTCGGCAGATACGCAGTATTTT	CATHSADTQYF
.	TRBV7-3	.	TRBJ1-1	TGTGCCAGCAGCTTTGCGGGGAACACTGAAGCTTTCTTT	CASSFAGNTEAFF
TRBD1	TRBV2	once	TRBJ2-2	TGTGCCAGCCTAGGGACAGGGGGAACCGGGGAGCTGTTTTTT	CASLGTGGTGELFF
.	TRBV11-3	.	TRBJ2-3	TGTGCCAGCAGCTTGACGGCAGGGGCAGATACGCAGTATTTT	CASSLTAGADTQYF
TRBD1	TRBV18	.	TRBJ1-2	TGTGCCAGCTCACGACAGGGGGCTAAGGATGGCTACACCTTC	CASSRQGAKDGYTF
TRBD2	TRBV24-1	few	TRBJ2-1	TGTGCCACCAGTGATACCCGAGCGGGAGGGCAGGTCAATGAGCAGTTCTTC	CATSDTRAGGQVNEQFF
TRBD2	TRBV9	.	TRBJ2-7	TGTGCCAGCAGCGCCTACGCGGGAGGGCCCCCCTACGAGCAGTACTTC	CASSAYAGGPPYEQYF
.	TRBV9	.	TRBJ2-1	TGTGCCAGCAGCGAAACTAGTTTTGATGAGCAGTTCTTC	CASSETSFDEQFF
TRBD1	TRBV7-9	.	TRBJ2-1	TGTGCCAGCCGACAGGGGGCGCAAAATGAGCAGTTCTTC	CASRQGAQNEQFF
TRBD2	TRBV7-3	few	TRBJ2-7	TGTGCCAGCAGCTTAACTAGCGGGAGCTACGAGCAGTACTTC	CASSLTSGSYEQYF
TRBD1	TRBV19	.	TRBJ2-2	TGTGCCAGTAGTATTAGTCAGGGACAGGGGATCGGGGAGCTGTTTTTT	CASSISQGQGIGELFF
TRBD2	TRBV5-1	.	TRBJ2-2	TGCGCCAGCAGCTTGGCGACTAGCGGTAACACCGGGGAGCTGTTTTTT	CASSLATSGNTGELFF
TRBD2	TRBV7-2	.	TRBJ2-7	TGTGCCAGCAGACAAGCGGGAGCCCTCGAGCAGTACTTC	CASRQAGALEQYF
.	TRBV2	.	TRBJ2-1	TGTGCCAGCACTCTGAGAAGCGGTTCCTACAATGAGCAGTTCTTC	CASTLRSGSYNEQFF
.	TRBV3-1/TRBV3-2	.	TRBJ2-2	TGTGCCAGCAGCCAAGACTTTTATAACTCTCACTCGAACACCGGGGAGCTGTTTTTT	CASSQDFYNSHSNTGELFF
TRBD1	TRBV7-3	.	TRBJ1-6	TGTGCCAGCAGGGGGCGACAGGGGAGTAATTCACCCCTCCACTTT	CASRGRQGSNSPLHF
TRBD2	TRBV7-2	.	TRBJ2-7	TGTGCCAGCAGCAGATCACTAGCGGGAGATAGTGAGCAGTACTTC	CASSRSLAGDSEQYF
.	TRBV12-2	.	TRBJ2-1	TGTGCAAGTCGCTTAGCTAGGACTAGCGGAGCCTACAATGAGCAGTTCTTC	CASRLARTSGAYNEQFF
.	TRBV7-9	.	TRBJ1-1	TGTGCCAGCAGCCTACAGATAGTTAACACTGAAGCTTTCTTT	CASSLQIVNTEAFF
TRBD1	TRBV28	.	TRBJ1-4	TGTGCCAGCAGTCGACAGGGCTCTGTTGGAAAACTGTTTTTT	CASSRQGSVGKLFF
TRBD2	TRBV9	.	TRBJ2-2	TGTGCCAGCAGCGTGACTAGCGCCACCGGGGAGCTGTTTTTT	CASSVTSATGELFF
TRBD2	TRBV5-1	.	TRBJ2-3	TGCGCCAGCAGCGGATCTGGGAGGGTTTCAGATACGCAGTATTTT	CASSGSGRVSDTQYF
.	TRBV11-2	few	TRBJ1-4	TGTGCCAGCAGCTTAATCCGGGACACCCGGGGGGGAAAACTGTTTTTT	CASSLIRDTRGGKLFF
.	TRBV2	once	TRBJ1-2	TGTGCCAGCAGTGAAGGAGGGACAAGTGGCTACACCTTC	CASSEGGTSGYTF
.	TRBV5-1	.	TRBJ2-1	TGCGCCAGCTTGGAGGATCATAGGAATGAGCAGTTCTTC	CASLEDHRNEQFF
TRBD2	TRBV5-1	.	TRBJ2-1	TGCGCCAGCAGCGGGCTAGCGGGAGTAGATGAGCAGTTCTTC	CASSGLAGVDEQFF
.	TRBV9	few	TRBJ2-2	TGTGCCAGCAGCGTAGCGGGGAACACCGGGGAGCTGTTTTTT	CASSVAGNTGELFF